These 30 T cell receptor beta chains share one sample of origin, sequenced in a study of Graves' ophthalmopathy and Graves' hyperthyroidism. Transcripts of RNA were the source for amplifying TCR beta CDR3 regions. RT-PCR was first run with HTBI primers, then multiplex PCR in a second round. MiXCR, applied by TCRdb to the multiplex PCR reads, yields one record per CDR3 protein. The sample contains around 660,000 distinct CDR3 sequences, over 40% of which appear only once. Sequencing was carried out using peripheral blood. Receptor source: an adult man with Graves' ophthalmopathy.

V gene TRBV12-3 or TRBV12-4 combines with J gene TRBJ2-7; TRBD2 agrees at 13 bases. The J segment lost 4 bases and the V segment lost 5 bases, leaving 11 bases of the junction unmatched. This CDR3 is built from 17 residues. As DNA, the CDR3 is TGTGCCAGCAGTCCCGGGACTAGCGGGGTACAATATTACGAGCAGTACTTC. Translation gives CASSPGTSGVQYYEQYF.

At least ten counts were recorded for this clonotype. This chain connects TRBV6-5 to TRBJ1-6; D remains ambiguous. Germline CDR1 and CDR2: MNHEY and SVGAGI. CDR3 length: 15 amino acids. Trimming took 6 bases from V and 4 from J, leaving 13 bases between them. CDR3 residues: CASRDLGQYNSPLHF. The CDR3 coding sequence is TGTGCCAGCAGGGACTTAGGGCAGTATAATTCACCCCTCCACTTT.

This clonotype occurred many times. V and J are TRBV7-2 and TRBJ1-1; TRBD1 matches 7 bases. The length of the CDR3 is 15 residues. Trimming cost V 7 bases and J 1 base; bases outside gene matches: 9. The germline V gene encodes CDR1 SGHTA and CDR2 FQGNSA. CDR3 nucleotides: TGTGCCAGCACTCGACAGGGTACGACGAACACTGAAGCTTTCTTT. Translating gives CASTRQGTTNTEAFF.

Many counts were recorded for this clonotype. The V call is TRBV7-9, the J call TRBJ2-5, with D unclear. The CDR3 spans 13 residues. From germline, CDR1 is SEHNR and CDR2 FQNEAQ (reference sequence). V was trimmed by 6 bases and J by 2 bases, leaving 10 bases between them. CDR3 in amino acids: CASSWGYQETQYF. For the CDR3, the DNA is TGTGCCAGCAGTTGGGGATATCAAGAGACCCAGTACTTC.

This clonotype showed up many times. V usage is TRBV25-1 and J usage is TRBJ2-7; TRBD1 matches 7 bases. CDR3 length: 11 residues. J lost 4 bases, V lost 8 bases, and 2 bases had no gene match. Germline lookup yields CDR1 MGHDK and CDR2 SYGVNS. Here the CDR3 DNA reads TGTGCCAGCTCCAGGGGGTACGAGCAGTACTTC. Translating it yields CASSRGYEQYF.

The chain joins TRBV10-3 to TRBJ1-1, with D perhaps TRBD1 (5 bases). Germline CDR1 is ENHRY and CDR2 is SYGVKD. The CDR3 runs 17 residues. Trimming left V 3 bases short and J 0 bases short, with 17 bases between. As DNA, the CDR3 is TGTGCCATCAGTGACGACAAGCTCGGGGACGTGAACACTGAAGCTTTCTTT. Its protein product is CAISDDKLGDVNTEAFF.

This clonotype was detected only once. The V and J genes are TRBV29-1 and TRBJ1-2; 7 bases line up with TRBD1. This CDR3 has 13 amino acids. The germline V gene encodes CDR1 SQVTM and CDR2 ANQGSEA. Unmatched junction bases numbered 4, after V lost 1 base and J lost 5 bases. The DNA of the CDR3 is TGCAGCGTTGAAGGAGGGGGCCGATATGGCTACACCTTC. The encoded protein is CSVEGGGRYGYTF.

CDR3 sequence: CASSQTTGPDYGYTF. The CDR3 DNA reads TGCGCCAGCAGCCAAACAACAGGGCCCGACTATGGCTACACCTTC. V usage is TRBV4-1 and J usage is TRBJ1-2; TRBD1 might be the D (6 bases). CDR3 length: 15 amino acids. Trimming stripped 2 bases from V and 3 bases from J, with 13 bases between. The germline gives CDR1 MGHRA, CDR2 YSYEKL.

Ten or more counts support this clonotype. This chain uses TRBV6-1 with TRBJ2-7; no clear D. V gave up 1 base and J gave up 9 bases, with 10 bases separating them. This CDR3 contains 12 residues. CDR1 and CDR2 from the germline V gene are MNHNS and SASEGT. In DNA form, the CDR3 reads TGTGCCAGCAGTGAAGATGGGCCGAGGCAGTACTTC. Its translation is CASSEDGPRQYF.

Note on this clonotype: Since a much larger clone is just one base distant, this may be a read error. This chain links TRBV9 with TRBJ1-4; weak D call: TRBD1 (5 bases). The CDR3 has 15 amino acids. From germline, CDR1 is SGDLS and CDR2 YYNGEE. In DNA form, the CDR3 reads TGTGCCAGCAACGTAGGGGTAGGGGAACGCGAAAAACTGTTTTTT. This sequence encodes CASNVGVGEREKLFF. Together with reference TRBV9 and TRBJ1-4, the CDR3 gives the full variable domain: DSGVTQTPKHLITATGQRVTLRCSPRSGDLSVYWYQQSLDQGLQFLIQYYNGEERAKGNILERFSAQQFPDLHSELNLSSLELGDSALYFCASNVGVGEREKLFFGSGTQLSVL.

The V and J genes are TRBV7-2 and TRBJ2-2, with D perhaps TRBD2 (5 bases). Trimming left V 11 bases short and J 0 bases short, with 19 bases between. The CDR3 loop spans 16 amino acids. The germline gives CDR1 SGHTA, CDR2 FQGNSA. In DNA, the CDR3 is TGTGCCTGGAGAGACAAGAGCGGTTCGAACACCGGGGAGCTGTTTTTT. It codes for CAWRDKSGSNTGELFF.

The sample holds a few counts of this clonotype. This chain uses TRBV4-3 with TRBJ2-7; a weak D match, TRBD1 (6 bases). The germline CDR1 and CDR2 sequences are LGHNA and YSLEER. The CDR3 totals 14 residues. Trimming cost V 4 bases and J 2 bases, with 12 bases left between them. The CDR3 region is CASSPAGVPYEQYF. The CDR3 coding sequence is TGCGCCAGCAGCCCAGCAGGGGTTCCCTACGAGCAGTACTTC.

Turning to this clonotype: This may be a read error, as it is one base from a much larger clone. J is TRBJ2-7 and V is TRBV10-3; the match to TRBD2 covers 9 bases. CDR1 and CDR2 (germline): ENHRY, SYGVKD. J was trimmed by 6 bases and V by 8 bases; bases with no gene match: 14. This CDR3 spans 15 amino acids. Written as DNA, the CDR3 is TGTGCCATCGGCAGCGGGGGGTTCTTCTTTTCCGAGCAGTACTTC. Translation gives CAIGSGGFFFSEQYF.

The CDR3 DNA reads TGTGCCAGCAGCACCTCGGGAGGGAGCACCTTC. Translation gives CASSTSGGSTF. The J gene is TRBJ1-2, the V gene TRBV12-3 or TRBV12-4, with no clear D. Trimming took off 6 bases at V and 13 bases at J, with 15 bases between the two ends. This CDR3 contains 11 residues.

This clonotype was counted once. Given a much more abundant clone one base away, this may be a read error. Since the CDR3 does not end with the conserved phenylalanine or tryptophan, this likely comes from a read error. The chain links TRBV19 to TRBJ2-7; D is uncertain. Germline V gives CDR1 LNHDA, CDR2 SQIVND (reference sequence). The CDR3 sequence is 11 residues long. With 4 bases removed from V and 5 bases from J, the gap between germline ends came to 6 bases. The CDR3 coding sequence is TGTGCCAGTAGTAATCCCAACGAGCAGTACTCC. It codes for CASSNPNEQYS.

The V gene is TRBV5-1, the J gene TRBJ2-5, with D tentatively TRBD1 (6 bases). CDR1 and CDR2 from the germline V gene are SGHRS and YFSETQ. Trimming removed 3 bases from V and 5 bases from J, with 11 bases in between. The CDR3 spans 13 residues. The CDR3 DNA follows: TGCGCCAGCAGCTATCAGGGGAAGGAGACCCAGTACTTC. Translated, it gives CASSYQGKETQYF.

This clonotype was detected once. One junction end disagrees with the germline gene, perhaps due to a read error. The chain uses TRBV24-1 and TRBJ2-7; possibly TRBD1 for D (6 bases). CDR1 and CDR2 from the germline V gene are KGHDR and SFDVKD. The CDR3 has 13 residues. The CDR3 reads CATTGTTSYEQYF. CDR3 DNA: TGTGCTACCACCGGGACAACCTCCTACGAGCAGTACTTC.

This clonotype was observed at least ten times. The rearrangement joins TRBV7-2 to TRBJ2-7, with D perhaps matching TRBD1 (5 bases). The ends were cut back, 5 bases at V and 7 bases at J, with 15 bases in the middle. The CDR3 totals 13 residues. Germline V gene sequence: CDR1 SGHTA, CDR2 FQGNSA. As DNA, the CDR3 is TGTGCCAGCAGCAGACAGACAGATTCGGAGCAGTACTTC. Residues: CASSRQTDSEQYF.

This clonotype was counted many times. DNA for the CDR3: TGTGCCAGCAGCCGGACGGTAGTTAGCAATCAGCCCCAGCATTTT. Its protein product is CASSRTVVSNQPQHF. V usage is TRBV6-1 and J usage is TRBJ1-5; D gene uncertain. Germline V gene lookup returns CDR1 MNHNS and CDR2 SASEGT. CDR3 length: 15 amino acids. Trimming stripped 6 bases from V and 0 bases from J, with 12 bases between.

The V and J genes are TRBV5-1 and TRBJ2-5, with D possibly being TRBD2 (5 bases). CDR1 is SGHRS, CDR2 YFSETQ, per germline. Between the trimmed V and J ends, which lost 1 base and 1 base, there was a span of 14 bases. This CDR3 has 16 residues. CDR3 loop: CASSLLSGASQETQYF. For the CDR3, the DNA is TGCGCCAGCAGCTTGTTAAGCGGAGCTTCCCAAGAGACCCAGTACTTC.

This clonotype was seen at least ten times. The chain combines TRBV2 with TRBJ2-7; D gene uncertain. Trimming took off 1 base at V and 2 bases at J, with 9 bases between the two ends. Germline V CDR1 and CDR2: SNHLY, FYNNEI. The CDR3 totals 14 residues. The CDR3 DNA sequence: TGTGCCAGCAGTGAAGGGCCAGCAACCTACGAGCAGTACTTC. Protein sequence: CASSEGPATYEQYF.

This clonotype was observed a handful of times. V gene TRBV16 combines with J gene TRBJ2-3, with 10 bases fitting TRBD2. J lost 4 bases, V lost 2 bases, and 0 bases had no gene match. The germline V gene has CDR1 KGHSY and CDR2 FQNENV. The CDR3 is 14 residues long. The CDR3 bases are TGTGCCAGCAGCCAACTAGCGGGGGCAGATACGCAGTATTTT. This gives the protein CASSQLAGADTQYF.

CDR3 sequence (DNA): TGCAGCTTGGCTCTGAACACTGAAGCTTTCTTT. Residues: CSLALNTEAFF. This chain connects TRBV29-1 to TRBJ1-1; D is ambiguous. V was clipped by 8 bases and J by 0 bases, with 7 bases between them. CDR3 length equals 11 residues. CDR1 and CDR2 from the germline V gene are SQVTM and ANQGSEA. Full variable domain (missing parts from reference TRBV29-1 and TRBJ1-1): SAVISQKPSRDICQRGTSLTIQCQVDSQVTMMFWYRQQPGQSLTLIATANQGSEATYESGFVIDKFPISRPNLTFSTLTVSNMSPEDSSIYLCSLALNTEAFFGQGTRLTVV.

The gene calls are TRBV29-1 and TRBJ1-1, with a possible D match to TRBD1 (5 bases). The CDR3 runs to 15 residues. V shed 0 bases and J shed 4 bases, with 15 bases lying between them. CDR1 and CDR2 (germline): SQVTM, ANQGSEA. The DNA of the CDR3 is TGCAGCGTTGAAGATCGGGATTGGAGGGGCACTGAAGCTTTCTTT. Its protein is CSVEDRDWRGTEAFF. Combining the CDR3 with reference TRBV29-1 and TRBJ1-1 gives the whole variable domain SAVISQKPSRDICQRGTSLTIQCQVDSQVTMMFWYRQQPGQSLTLIATANQGSEATYESGFVIDKFPISRPNLTFSTLTVSNMSPEDSSIYLCSVEDRDWRGTEAFFGQGTRLTVV.

This clonotype appeared many times. The chain has TRBV19 and TRBJ1-5; a possible D gene is TRBD1 (5 bases). Trimming left V 4 bases short and J 7 bases short, with 8 bases between. Germline CDR1 and CDR2: LNHDA and SQIVND (reference sequence). The CDR3 has 12 amino acids. The CDR3 nucleotides read TGTGCCAGTAGTACGGACAAACAGCCCCAGCATTTT. The encoded protein is CASSTDKQPQHF.

This clonotype was picked up a small number of times. The V gene is TRBV6-4, the J gene TRBJ1-2; tentatively, D is TRBD1 (6 bases). Germline V gives CDR1 MRHNA, CDR2 SNTAGT. V lost 11 bases, J lost 3 bases, and 19 bases lay in between. CDR3 size: 14 residues. The CDR3 sequence: CAPPEGTFHYGYTF. The DNA of the CDR3 is TGTGCCCCACCGGAGGGGACATTTCACTATGGCTACACCTTC.

About this clonotype: One junction end disagrees with the germline gene, perhaps due to a read error. The rearrangement joins TRBV10-3 to TRBJ1-2, with a weak D call TRBD1 (5 bases). The CDR3 runs to 14 residues. Per germline, CDR1 ENHRY and CDR2 SYGVKD. The CDR3 region has the DNA TGTGCCAGCAGTTACTCGAAGGGGCGCTATGGCTACACCTTC. Its translation: CASSYSKGRYGYTF.

This clonotype appeared a single time. V and J are TRBV20-1 and TRBJ2-2, with 11 bases that match TRBD2. The V gene end was trimmed by 6 bases and the J gene end by 7 bases; junction bases not matched to a gene: 10. Germline values: CDR1 DFQATT, CDR2 SNEGSKA (reference sequence). This CDR3 is built from 15 residues. This CDR3 is CSADPSGGLSGELFF. CDR3 DNA: TGCAGTGCGGATCCTAGCGGGGGGTTAAGCGGGGAGCTGTTTTTT.

This clonotype was recorded once. The junction departs from the called germline gene at one end, perhaps through a read error. The J gene is TRBJ2-5, the V gene TRBV10-3, with TRBD1 matching over 7 bases. The J call may not be correct, given that the DNA end is closer to TRBJ2-7. Germline values: CDR1 ENHRY, CDR2 SYGVKD. CDR3 size: 15 residues. DNA of the CDR3: TGTGCCAGCAGTTGGACAGGTCGCAAACTTTACGAGCAGTACTTC. Its translation is CASSWTGRKLYEQYF.

This clonotype has a count of ten or more. The gene calls are TRBV2 and TRBJ1-5; a weak D match, TRBD1 (5 bases). Per germline, CDR1 SNHLY and CDR2 FYNNEI. V gave up 6 bases and J gave up 7 bases, with 16 bases separating them. CDR3 length: 14 amino acids. In nucleotides, the CDR3 is TGTGCCAGCAGGACGGACGGGACGGGGCAGCCCCAGCATTTT. The encoded protein is CASRTDGTGQPQHF.